The next 8 T cell receptor beta chains were all read from a single sample in a study of T-cell memory formation after mild COVID-19. TCRdb analysed the 5' RACE reads with MiXCR anew, one entry per CDR3 protein. The sample yields about 340,000 distinct CDR3 sequences, roughly 15% seen once. Sequences were obtained from PBMCs or a T cell subset sorted from them (not recorded which). These receptor sequences come from a man aged 18 to 29 who had mild COVID-19 (a few samples of this study predate the infection). Cell type and time point are not known.

The chain joins TRBV12-2 to TRBJ2-7; the DNA was not compared with TRBD1, the D call given in the table. TRBV12-2 is recorded as a pseudogene. The CDR3 spans 13 residues. In DNA form, the CDR3 reads TGTGCAAGTCGCATGGGGACAGTTCACGAGCAGTACTTC. It yields the protein CASRMGTVHEQYF.

This chain links TRBV28 with TRBJ1-6; tentatively, D is TRBD1 (5 bases). Germline CDR1 reads MDHEN; CDR2 reads SYDVKM. V was pared by 4 bases and J by 4 bases, with 14 bases between. The CDR3 has 16 amino acids. CDR3 residues: CASSSSQGLYNSPLHF. CDR3 DNA sequence: TGTGCCAGCAGTTCCTCCCAGGGTCTTTATAATTCACCCCTCCACTTT.

Many counts were recorded for this clonotype. The rearrangement uses TRBV12-3 or TRBV12-4 and TRBJ1-1; unclear D gene. Trimming took off 3 bases at V and 1 base at J, with 6 bases between the two ends. The CDR3 is made up of 13 amino acids. The CDR3 sequence is CASSFAGNTEAFF. In nucleotides, the CDR3 is TGTGCCAGCAGTTTCGCCGGGAACACTGAAGCTTTCTTT.

This clonotype was counted only a few times. The rearrangement links TRBV11-2 to TRBJ2-1; 7 positions agree with TRBD2. Germline V gene data show CDR1 as SGHAT and CDR2 as FQNNGV. V gave up 1 base and J gave up 6 bases; unmatched junction bases: 15. The CDR3 consists of 18 residues. The CDR3 bases are TGTGCCAGCAGCTTAGTCCCCTTTCGGGAGCGGGGACTCAATGAGCAGTTCTTC. Protein product: CASSLVPFRERGLNEQFF.

This clonotype was counted between two and nine times. The chain links TRBV7-2 to TRBJ2-7, with 7 bases lining up with TRBD1. The CDR3 contains 16 residues. From germline, CDR1 is SGHTA and CDR2 FQGNSA. Losses at the gene ends were 4 bases for V and 5 bases for J; bases not matched to a gene: 14. The CDR3 DNA reads as TGTGCCAGCAGCTCAACCGGGACAGCGACCTTGGACGAGCAGTACGTC. Its protein product is CASSSTGTATLDEQYV.

This clonotype came up a few times. V usage is TRBV28 and J usage is TRBJ2-1; D perhaps matches TRBD1 (6 bases). Germline V gene lookup returns CDR1 MDHEN and CDR2 SYDVKM. The CDR3 has 16 residues. V lost 2 bases and J 8 bases, leaving 19 bases between the germline ends. The CDR3 nucleotides read TGTGCCAGCAGTTTAAACCCCAACAGGGATGACGATGAGCAGTTCTTC. Translated: CASSLNPNRDDDEQFF.

This clonotype was detected ten times or more. The V and J genes are TRBV6-1 and TRBJ2-1; 9 positions agree with TRBD1. Trimming at V came to 5 bases and at J to 7 bases, leaving 6 bases not matched to a gene. Looked up from germline, CDR1 is MNHNS and CDR2 is SASEGT. The CDR3 covers 14 residues. The CDR3, as DNA: TGTGCCAGCAGTACCCACAGGGGGCTTAATGAGCAGTTCTTC. Protein: CASSTHRGLNEQFF.

This clonotype showed up many times. The V and J genes are TRBV12-3 or TRBV12-4 and TRBJ1-4; D gene ambiguous. This CDR3 has 14 residues. Between the trimmed V and J ends, which lost 6 bases and 2 bases, there was a span of 10 bases. The CDR3 reads CASREWGTNEKLFF. In DNA, the CDR3 is TGTGCCAGCAGGGAGTGGGGTACTAATGAAAAACTGTTTTTT.